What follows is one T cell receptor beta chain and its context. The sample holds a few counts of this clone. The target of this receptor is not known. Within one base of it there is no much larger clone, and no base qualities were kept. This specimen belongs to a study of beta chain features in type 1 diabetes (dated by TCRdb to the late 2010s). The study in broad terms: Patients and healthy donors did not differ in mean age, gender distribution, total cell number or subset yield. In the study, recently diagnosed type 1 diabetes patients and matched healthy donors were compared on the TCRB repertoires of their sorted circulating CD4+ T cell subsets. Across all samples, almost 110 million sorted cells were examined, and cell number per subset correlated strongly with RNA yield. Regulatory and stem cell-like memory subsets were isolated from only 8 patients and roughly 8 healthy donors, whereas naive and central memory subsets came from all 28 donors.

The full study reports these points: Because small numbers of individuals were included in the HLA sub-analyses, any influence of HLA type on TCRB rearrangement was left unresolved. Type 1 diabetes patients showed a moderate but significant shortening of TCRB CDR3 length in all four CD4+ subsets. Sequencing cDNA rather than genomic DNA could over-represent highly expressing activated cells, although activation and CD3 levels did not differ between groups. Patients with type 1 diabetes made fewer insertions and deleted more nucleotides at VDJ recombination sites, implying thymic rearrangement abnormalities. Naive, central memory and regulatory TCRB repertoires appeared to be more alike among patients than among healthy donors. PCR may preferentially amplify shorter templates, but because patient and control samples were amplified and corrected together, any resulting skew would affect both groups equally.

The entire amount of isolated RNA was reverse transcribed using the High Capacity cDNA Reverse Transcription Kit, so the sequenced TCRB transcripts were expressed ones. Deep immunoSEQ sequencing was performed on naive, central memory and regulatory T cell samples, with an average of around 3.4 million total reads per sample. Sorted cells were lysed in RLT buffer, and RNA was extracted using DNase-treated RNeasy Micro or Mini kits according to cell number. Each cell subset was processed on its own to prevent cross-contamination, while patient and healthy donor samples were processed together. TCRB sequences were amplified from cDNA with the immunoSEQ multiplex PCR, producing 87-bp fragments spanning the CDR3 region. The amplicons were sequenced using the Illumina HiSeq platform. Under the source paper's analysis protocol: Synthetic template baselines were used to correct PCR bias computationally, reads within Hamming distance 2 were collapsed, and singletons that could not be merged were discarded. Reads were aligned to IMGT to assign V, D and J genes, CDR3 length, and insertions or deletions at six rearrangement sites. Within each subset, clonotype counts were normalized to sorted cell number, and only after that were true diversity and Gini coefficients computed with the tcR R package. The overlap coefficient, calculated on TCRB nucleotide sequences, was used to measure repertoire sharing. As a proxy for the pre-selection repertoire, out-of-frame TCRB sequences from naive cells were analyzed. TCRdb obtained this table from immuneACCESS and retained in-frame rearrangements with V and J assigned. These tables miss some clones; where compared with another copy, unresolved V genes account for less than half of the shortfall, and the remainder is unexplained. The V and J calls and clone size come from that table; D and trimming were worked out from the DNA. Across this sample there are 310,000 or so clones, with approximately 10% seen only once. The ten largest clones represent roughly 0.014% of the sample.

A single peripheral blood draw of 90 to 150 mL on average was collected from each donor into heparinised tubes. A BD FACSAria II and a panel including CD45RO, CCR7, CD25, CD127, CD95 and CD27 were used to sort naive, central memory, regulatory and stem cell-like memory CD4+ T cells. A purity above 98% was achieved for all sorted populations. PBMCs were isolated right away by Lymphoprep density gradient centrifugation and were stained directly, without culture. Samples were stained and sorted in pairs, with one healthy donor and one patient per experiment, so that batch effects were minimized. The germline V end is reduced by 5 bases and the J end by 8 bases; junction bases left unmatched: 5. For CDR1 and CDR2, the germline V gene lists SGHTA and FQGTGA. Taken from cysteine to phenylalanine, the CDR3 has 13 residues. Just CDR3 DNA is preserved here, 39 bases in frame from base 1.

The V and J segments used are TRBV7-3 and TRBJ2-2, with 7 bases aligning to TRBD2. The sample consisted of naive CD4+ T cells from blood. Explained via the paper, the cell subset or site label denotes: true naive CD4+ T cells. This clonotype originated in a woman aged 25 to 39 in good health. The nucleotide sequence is TGTGCCAGCAGCGCGACTAGCCCGGGGGAGCTGTTTTTT. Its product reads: CASSATSPGELFF.